Detailed here is one T cell receptor beta chain. The sample belongs to a study of blood T cell repertoires in COVID-19. Looking at the study overall: From the United States, Italy and Spain came samples of acute and convalescent COVID-19. Sources were T cells, B-cell-depleted T cells, or PBMCs; the material itself was cDNA or gDNA.

Per the authors' pipeline: Nucleated cell number was recorded as an estimate derived from reference gene primer amplification. TCRdb's copy holds only in-frame clones and misses some; the assay was immunoSEQ multiplex PCR. The D gene and trimming were derived from the DNA, and the V and J assignments and clone size from that table. The repertoire has about 190,000 clones, about nine tenths of them found once; the top ten carry 6.7%. Material for sequencing was peripheral blood. The TCR was taken from a middle-aged man with acute or convalescent COVID-19.

CDR3: CASSSSRGREGNTIYF. The CDR3, as DNA: TGTGCCAGCAGCTCTAGTAGGGGTCGCGAAGGAAACACCATATATTTT. V gene TRBV7-8 combines with J gene TRBJ1-3, with a possible D match to TRBD1 (5 bases). The CDR3 totals 16 residues. CDR1 and CDR2 (germline): SGHVS, FQNEAQ. V lost 4 bases, J lost 4 bases, and 17 bases lay in between.